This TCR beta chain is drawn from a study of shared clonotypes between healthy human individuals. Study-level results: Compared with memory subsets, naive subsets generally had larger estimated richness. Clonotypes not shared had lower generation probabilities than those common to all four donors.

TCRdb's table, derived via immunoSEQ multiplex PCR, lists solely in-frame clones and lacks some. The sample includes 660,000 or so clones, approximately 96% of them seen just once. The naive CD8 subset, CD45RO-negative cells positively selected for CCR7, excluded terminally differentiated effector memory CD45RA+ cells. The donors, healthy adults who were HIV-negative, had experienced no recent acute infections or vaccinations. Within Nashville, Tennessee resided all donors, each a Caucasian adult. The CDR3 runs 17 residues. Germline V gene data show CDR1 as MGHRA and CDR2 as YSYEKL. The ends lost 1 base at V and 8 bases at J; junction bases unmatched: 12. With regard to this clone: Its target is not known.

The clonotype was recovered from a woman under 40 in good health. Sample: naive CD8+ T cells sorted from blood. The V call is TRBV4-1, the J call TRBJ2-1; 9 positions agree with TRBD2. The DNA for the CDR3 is TGCGCCAGCAGCCAAGGTCCGGGACTAGCTTATGGGGATGAGCAGTTCTTC. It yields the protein CASSQGPGLAYGDEQFF.